This TCR beta chain appears in the sequencing data of a study of blood T cell repertoires in COVID-19. The repertoire was sequenced with immunoSEQ multiplex PCR; TCRdb's copy has only in-frame clones and lacks some. The data hold about 300,000 clones, with 86% observed a single time. This clone was seen more than once but under ten times. This clonotype was sampled from a woman between 50 and 59 years old with acute or convalescent COVID-19. The sequencing input was peripheral blood.

CDR3 DNA: TGTGCCAGCAGTATCATACTAGCGGGAGTTTACGAGCAGTACTTC. Its protein product is CASSIILAGVYEQYF. This sequence joins TRBV27 and TRBJ2-7, with 11 positions matching TRBD2. Germline-derived CDR1 and CDR2 are MNHEY and SMNVEV (reference sequence). This CDR3 region has 15 residues. V lost 5 bases and J lost 4; bases outside the gene matches: 7.